This TCR beta chain was captured by sequencing in a study of blood T cell repertoires in COVID-19. Study information: Specimens from acute and convalescent COVID-19 originated in the United States, Italy and Spain.

Only in-frame clones appear in the TCRdb table, and some are missing; sequencing was by immunoSEQ multiplex PCR. The profile shows approximately 390,000 clones, around nine tenths of them singletons. The CDR3 extends over 14 amino acids. Germline loops: CDR1 LGHDT, CDR2 YNNKEL (reference sequence). With V trimmed by 4 bases and J by 3 bases, 3 bases remained unmatched. This sequence originates from a woman in her fifties or sixties who had recovered from COVID-19. The rearrangement links TRBV3-1 (or the pseudogene TRBV3-2) to TRBJ1-5; TRBD1 matches 7 bases. Sequenced input: PBMCs or T cells enriched from blood (not recorded which). The CDR3 region is CASSLQGLNQPQHF. The CDR3 DNA follows: TGTGCCAGCAGCCTACAGGGGCTCAATCAGCCCCAGCATTTT.